What follows are 29 T cell receptor beta chains derived from one specimen sequenced in a study of regulatory T cells in long-lasting Graves disease. The authors built TCR beta libraries using iRepertoire HTBI primers and Arm-PCR of CDR3 regions. TCRdb reanalysed the multiplex PCR reads using MiXCR and keeps one entry per CDR3 protein. The table records some 500,000 distinct CDR3 sequences, around an eighth of them present only once. Time point of the sample: newly diagnosed GD, antithyroid drugs for less than 3 months. Scientists built the TCR library using RNA that was extracted from PBMCs. This same sample was also taken into another study, of T cells in Graves' hyperthyroidism and ophthalmopathy.

This specimen consisted of peripheral blood mononuclear cells (PBMCs), obtained at new diagnosis, from a patient treated with antithyroid drugs. These receptors came from a man younger than 45 with Graves disease.

This clonotype came up many times. The V gene is TRBV12-3 or TRBV12-4, the J gene TRBJ1-1, with D hard to call. Trimming took off 3 bases at V and 0 bases at J, with 8 bases between the two ends. The CDR3 is made up of 14 amino acids. CDR3 sequence reads: CASSFAVMNTEAFF. The CDR3 DNA reads as TGTGCCAGCAGTTTTGCGGTCATGAACACTGAAGCTTTCTTT.

This rearrangement joins TRBV2 to TRBJ2-1, with D unresolved. The CDR3 is made up of 10 amino acids. V lost 6 bases and J lost 10, with 7 bases in between. CDR1 SNHLY and CDR2 FYNNEI come from the germline V gene. CDR3: CASSVFEQFF. The CDR3 DNA reads TGTGCCAGCAGCGTATTCGAGCAGTTCTTC.

Only a few counts were recorded for this clonotype. V gene TRBV19 combines with J gene TRBJ1-3; D is ambiguous. Germline V gives CDR1 LNHDA, CDR2 SQIVND (reference sequence). V lost 5 bases and J 2 bases, leaving 13 bases between the germline ends. The CDR3 has 15 amino acids. This chain's CDR3 is CASSVFGRTGNTIYF. CDR3 DNA sequence: TGTGCCAGTAGTGTGTTCGGGAGGACTGGAAACACCATATATTTT. The full variable domain, its missing parts supplied by reference TRBV19 and TRBJ1-3, is DGGITQSPKYLFRKEGQNVTLSCEQNLNHDAMYWYRQDPGQGLRLIYYSQIVNDFQKGDIAEGYSVSREKKESFPLTVTSAQKNPTAFYLCASSVFGRTGNTIYFGEGSWLTVV.

As regards this clonotype: Just one base apart from a much larger clone, this may be a read error. V is TRBV6-9 and J is TRBJ2-5; D could derive from TRBD1 or TRBD2 (5 bases each). The V and J ends lost 4 bases and 4 bases respectively, with 13 bases between them. Germline CDR1 is MNHGY and CDR2 is SVAAGI. The CDR3 runs 14 residues. The CDR3 spells CASSSPPGTETQYF. The DNA for the CDR3 is TGTGCCAGCAGTTCCCCGCCAGGGACAGAGACCCAGTACTTC.

V and J are TRBV9 and TRBJ1-2; 7 nucleotides match TRBD1. Germline CDR1 reads SGDLS; CDR2 reads YYNGEE. Trimming removed 2 bases from V and 8 bases from J; junction bases left unmatched: 9. The CDR3 runs to 14 residues. CDR3 region: CASSVHEGAGGYTF. CDR3 nucleotide sequence: TGTGCCAGCAGCGTCCACGAGGGGGCCGGAGGCTACACCTTC.

This clonotype was detected a few times. The chain combines TRBV4-1 with TRBJ2-1; 8 bases agree with TRBD1. The V gene's germline CDR1 is MGHRA and CDR2 YSYEKL. There are 17 residues in the CDR3. The junction had 8 bases not matched to a gene; V was cut back by 0 bases and J by 4 bases. As DNA, the CDR3 is TGCGCCAGCAGCCAAGATCCCGGACAGGGAAAGTACAATGAGCAGTTCTTC. Its translation is CASSQDPGQGKYNEQFF.

This clonotype has just a few counts. The genes are TRBV3-1 and TRBJ2-7; no definite D call. The germline V gene has CDR1 LGHDT and CDR2 YNNKEL (reference sequence). V lost 1 base to trimming and J lost 0 bases, with 16 bases between them. There are 17 residues in the CDR3. The CDR3 here is CASSQGPRRQLSYEQYF. The CDR3 region has the DNA TGTGCCAGCAGCCAAGGCCCGCGCAGGCAACTCTCCTACGAGCAGTACTTC.

The rearrangement uses TRBV19 and TRBJ2-2; D may be TRBD2 (6 bases). This CDR3 spans 15 amino acids. Per germline, CDR1 LNHDA and CDR2 SQIVND (reference sequence). The V and J ends lost 0 bases and 5 bases respectively, with 10 bases between them. This CDR3 reads CASSIEGRRTGELFF. CDR3 DNA sequence: TGTGCCAGTAGTATAGAGGGGAGGCGAACCGGGGAGCTGTTTTTT.

This clonotype was seen a handful of times. The rearrangement links TRBV7-9 to TRBJ2-1; TRBD2 matches 8 bases. With 5 bases clipped from V and 0 bases from J, the junction kept 6 bases outside the gene matches. There are 16 residues in the CDR3. CDR1 and CDR2 (germline): SEHNR, FQNEAQ (reference sequence). The CDR3 DNA sequence: TGTGCCAGCAGCCCCGGGGGGGGGAACTCCTACAATGAGCAGTTCTTC. Translation gives CASSPGGGNSYNEQFF.

This clonotype was seen a handful of times. CDR3 protein: CSARLGGGVTEAFF. The CDR3 nucleotides read TGCAGTGCTAGACTGGGTGGGGGCGTCACTGAAGCTTTCTTT. The chain couples TRBV20-1 to TRBJ1-1; D may be TRBD1 (6 bases). Germline CDR1 and CDR2: DFQATT and SNEGSKA (reference sequence). The V gene lost 2 bases and the J gene lost 4 bases, with 14 bases spanning the gap. This CDR3 region has 14 residues.

This clonotype appeared many times. The rearrangement links TRBV11-3 to TRBJ2-5; possibly TRBD2 for D (6 bases). V lost 3 bases, J lost 10 bases, and 12 bases lay in between. The CDR3 sequence is 12 residues long. CDR1 is SGHNT and CDR2 is YENEEA in the germline V gene. The CDR3 loop reads CASSLVGGDQYF. CDR3 nucleotide sequence: TGTGCCAGCAGCTTGGTAGGCGGGGACCAGTACTTC.

Ten or more counts support this clonotype. The V gene is TRBV30, the J gene TRBJ1-6; no definite D call. This CDR3 comprises 16 residues. Trimming left V 0 bases short and J 5 bases short, with 14 bases between. CDR1 is GTSNPN and CDR2 is SVGIG in the germline V gene (reference sequence). CDR3 protein: CAWSVFGRGNNSPLHF. The CDR3 region has the DNA TGTGCCTGGAGTGTATTCGGCAGAGGGAATAATTCACCCCTCCACTTT.

The chain combines TRBV3-1 with TRBJ2-7, with a weak D call TRBD1 (6 bases). CDR3 length: 15 amino acids. CDR1 is LGHDT and CDR2 is YNNKEL in the germline V gene (reference sequence). The germline V and J ends were trimmed by 0 bases and 5 bases, with 14 bases remaining between them. This CDR3 is CASSQDQQGANEQYF. The CDR3 DNA reads as TGTGCCAGCAGCCAAGATCAACAGGGCGCCAACGAGCAGTACTTC.

This clonotype came up a few times. V and J are TRBV20-1 and TRBJ1-1; 7 positions match TRBD1. Germline loops: CDR1 DFQATT, CDR2 SNEGSKA (reference sequence). The CDR3 consists of 16 residues. Losses at the gene ends were 4 bases for V and 5 bases for J; bases not matched to a gene: 16. DNA of the CDR3: TGCAGTGCTACACCGTTTGGTGAGGGGGCCTGGACTGAAGCTTTCTTT. Translation: CSATPFGEGAWTEAFF.

The V and J genes are TRBV29-1 and TRBJ2-7, with no clear D. Per the germline V gene, CDR1 is SQVTM and CDR2 is ANQGSEA. Trimming took 6 bases from V and 2 from J, leaving 17 bases between them. The CDR3 is 14 amino acids. CDR3 nucleotide sequence: TGCAGCGTGACCAGGAACACCTTGGCCTACGAGCAGTACTTC. Translated: CSVTRNTLAYEQYF.

This clonotype was observed many times. This rearrangement joins TRBV6-2 or TRBV6-3 to TRBJ2-1, with 9 bases fitting TRBD2. The germline CDR1 and CDR2 sequences are MNHEY and SVGEGT. The length of the CDR3 is 15 residues. J gave up 7 bases and V 5 bases, and 9 bases lay outside the gene matches. The CDR3 DNA is TGTGCCAGCAGTACCGTAGCGGGAGTAGGAAATGAGCAGTTCTTC. Translated: CASSTVAGVGNEQFF.

This chain links TRBV7-9 with TRBJ2-2; no clear D. CDR3 length: 13 residues. Trimming took 3 bases from V and 6 from J, leaving 8 bases between them. The germline CDR1 and CDR2 sequences are SEHNR and FQNEAQ (reference sequence). As DNA, the CDR3 is TGTGCCAGCAGCTTGATAGCCGCCGGGGAGCTGTTTTTT. Protein: CASSLIAAGELFF.

A few counts support this clonotype. The chain recombines TRBV2 with TRBJ1-1, with a weak D call TRBD1 (6 bases). With 8 bases removed from V and 3 bases from J, the gap between germline ends came to 16 bases. This CDR3 spans 14 amino acids. Per germline, CDR1 SNHLY and CDR2 FYNNEI. The CDR3: CASVYPGAHTEAFF. CDR3 nucleotide sequence: TGTGCCAGCGTTTACCCGGGGGCCCACACTGAAGCTTTCTTT. The entire variable domain, with the rest obtained from reference TRBV2 and TRBJ1-1, is as follows: EPEVTQTPSHQVTQMGQEVILRCVPISNHLYFYWYRQILGQKVEFLVSFYNNEISEKSEIFDDQFSVERPDGSNFTLKIRSTKLEDSAMYFCASVYPGAHTEAFFGQGTRLTVV.

The CDR3 reads CATTNPSEPSYEQYF. The CDR3, as DNA: TGTGCCACAACAAACCCTAGCGAACCCTCCTACGAGCAGTACTTC. The chain couples TRBV10-3 to TRBJ2-7; maybe TRBD2 (6 bases). V was cut by 10 bases and J by 0 bases, with 19 bases left in between. CDR3 length: 15 residues. Germline V CDR1 and CDR2: ENHRY, SYGVKD.

In its sample, this clonotype was seen a few times. The chain uses TRBV30 and TRBJ2-7, with 10 bases that match TRBD2. Germline V lookup: CDR1 GTSNPN, CDR2 SVGIG (reference sequence). The CDR3 runs to 18 residues. The ends lost 1 base at V and 6 bases at J; junction bases unmatched: 18. CDR3 region: CAWSAAGGVGLALSEQYF. For the CDR3, the DNA is TGTGCCTGGAGTGCCGCCGGGGGGGTGGGACTAGCGCTCTCCGAGCAGTACTTC.

The rearrangement joins TRBV25-1 to TRBJ2-1; possible D gene TRBD2, 7 bases. From germline, CDR1 is MGHDK and CDR2 SYGVNS. V dropped 3 bases and J dropped 10 bases, with 16 bases sitting between them. The CDR3 has 14 residues. The CDR3 sequence: CASSDRGQREEQFF. The CDR3 DNA follows: TGTGCCAGCAGTGACCGGGGGCAGCGGGAAGAGCAGTTCTTC.

At least ten counts were recorded for this clonotype. V is TRBV7-9 and J is TRBJ2-3, with D perhaps matching TRBD2 (5 bases). Germline-derived CDR1 and CDR2 are SEHNR and FQNEAQ (reference sequence). Trimming took 4 bases from V and 0 from J, leaving 8 bases between them. This CDR3 comprises 14 residues. CDR3 amino acids: CASSSSGSTDTQYF. CDR3 nucleotide sequence: TGTGCCAGCAGCTCCAGCGGTAGCACAGATACGCAGTATTTT.

This clonotype was detected ten times or more. The chain carries TRBV5-1 and TRBJ2-2; 7 positions match TRBD2. CDR1 SGHRS and CDR2 YFSETQ come from the germline V gene. CDR3 length equals 16 residues. V was clipped by 4 bases and J by 4 bases; unmatched bases: 10. CDR3 in DNA: TGCGCCAGCAGCGTCCCTAGCGGAGGGAGCACCGGGGAGCTGTTTTTT. This translates into CASSVPSGGSTGELFF.

A remark on this clonotype: A junction boundary mismatches the germline segment, possibly from a read error. This chain uses TRBV9 with TRBJ2-1; D is possibly TRBD2 (6 bases). The CDR3 contains 16 residues. CDR1 SGDLS and CDR2 YYNGEE come from the germline V gene. CDR3 DNA: TGTGCCAGCAGACCTAAAGCGGGTTCTCTCTACAATGAGCGGTTCTTC. Translation: CASRPKAGSLYNERFF.

The chain carries TRBV10-3 and TRBJ2-2, with 13 bases identical to TRBD2. Germline V gene sequence: CDR1 ENHRY, CDR2 SYGVKD. The trim removed 5 bases at V and 0 bases at J, leaving 6 bases unmatched. The CDR3 spans 18 residues. Here the CDR3 reads CAISPGLAGVANTGELFF. CDR3 sequence (DNA): TGTGCCATCAGTCCAGGACTAGCGGGAGTCGCGAACACCGGGGAGCTGTTTTTT.

This clonotype was counted many times. CDR3 residues: CSARGGQGRNEQYF. CDR3 in DNA: TGCAGTGCTAGAGGGGGACAGGGGAGGAACGAGCAGTACTTC. The chain carries TRBV20-1 and TRBJ2-7; 10 bases are shared with TRBD1. The junction had 5 bases not matched to a gene; V was cut back by 1 base and J by 5 bases. The CDR3 sequence is 14 residues long. CDR1 is DFQATT and CDR2 is SNEGSKA in the germline V gene (reference sequence).

The genes are TRBV5-1 and TRBJ2-3; D call uncertain. The CDR3 length is 16 residues. The germline V gene has CDR1 SGHRS and CDR2 YFSETQ. The ends were cut back, 4 bases at V and 0 bases at J, with 15 bases in the middle. CDR3 sequence (DNA): TGCGCCAGCAGCCACCAAAAGGAGTTTAGCACAGATACGCAGTATTTT. This codes for CASSHQKEFSTDTQYF.

The chain uses TRBV27 and TRBJ1-6; 7 bases line up with TRBD1. The CDR3 runs to 16 residues. V gave up 0 bases and J gave up 7 bases; unmatched junction bases: 6. CDR1 and CDR2 (germline): MNHEY, SMNVEV (reference sequence). The CDR3: CASSLSYTGENSPLHF. The CDR3 DNA reads TGTGCCAGCAGTTTATCATACACAGGGGAGAATTCACCCCTCCACTTT.

Concerning this clonotype: A far bigger clonotype differs at one base, so this is likely a read error. The chain recombines TRBV12-3 or TRBV12-4 with TRBJ2-1, with a possible D match to TRBD2 (7 bases). The CDR3 extends over 15 amino acids. The V end lost 6 bases, the J end lost 8 bases, and 20 bases lay between the germline ends. CDR3 in DNA: TGTGCCAGCAGCTTAACTGGGGGCGGGGGCCATGAGCAGTTCTTC. Protein product: CASSLTGGGGHEQFF.